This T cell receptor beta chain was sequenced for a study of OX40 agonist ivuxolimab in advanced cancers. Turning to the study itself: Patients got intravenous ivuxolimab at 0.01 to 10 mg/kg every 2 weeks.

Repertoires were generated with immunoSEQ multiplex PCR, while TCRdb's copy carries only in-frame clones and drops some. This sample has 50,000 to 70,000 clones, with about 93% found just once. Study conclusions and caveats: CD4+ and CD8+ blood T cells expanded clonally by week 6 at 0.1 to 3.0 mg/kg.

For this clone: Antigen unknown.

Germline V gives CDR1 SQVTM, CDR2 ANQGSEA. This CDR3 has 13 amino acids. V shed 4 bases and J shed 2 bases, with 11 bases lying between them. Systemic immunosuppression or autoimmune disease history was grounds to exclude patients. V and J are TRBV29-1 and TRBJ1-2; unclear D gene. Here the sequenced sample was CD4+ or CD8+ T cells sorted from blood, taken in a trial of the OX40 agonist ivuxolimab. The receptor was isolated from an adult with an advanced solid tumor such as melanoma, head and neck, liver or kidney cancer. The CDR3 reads CSVASSLNYGYTF. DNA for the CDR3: TGCAGCGTTGCAAGCAGCCTAAACTATGGCTACACCTTC.